This record looks at one T cell receptor beta chain sequence and its context. Its antigen is unknown. V was shortened by 3 bases and J by 4 bases, with 9 bases between the two germline ends. Looked up from germline, CDR1 is LNHNV and CDR2 is YYDKDF (reference sequence). This CDR3 spans 14 amino acids. The sample originates from a study of shared clonotypes between healthy human individuals. Study overall: A couple of women and a few men aged 18 to 49 made up the donors.

Study-wide results and limits: Donor scarcity curtailed the genetic and exposure-history diversity represented herein.

Every subset had its genomic DNA shared out evenly among several immunoSEQ plates. Only in-frame clones appear in the TCRdb table, and some are missing; sequencing was by immunoSEQ multiplex PCR. The sample gives 2 million to 2.5 million clones, about 94% of which show up once; 0.1% to 0.15% is in the top ten. The sequence derives from a man aged 18 to 29 in good health. Sequenced input: naive CD4+ T cells sorted from blood. Subset: CD45RA+ positively selected. The rearrangement uses TRBV15 and TRBJ1-4; perhaps TRBD1 as D (6 bases). The CDR3 nucleotides read TGTGCCACCAGCAGGACAGGATTTAATGAAAAACTGTTTTTT. Residues: CATSRTGFNEKLFF. Full variable domain (remainder filled in from reference TRBV15 and TRBJ1-4): DAMVIQNPRYQVTQFGKPVTLSCSQTLNHNVMYWYQQKSSQAPKLLFHYYDKDFNNEADTPDNFQSRRPNTSFCFLDIRSPGLGDTAMYLCATSRTGFNEKLFFGSGTQLSVL.